This TCR beta chain was sequenced during a study of cytomegalovirus exposure and HLA in healthy donors. Study in general: Within the Caucasian-associated ancestry cluster were more than 75% of the approximately 400 genotyped donors.

PCR used 60 Vbeta primers and 13 Jbeta primers. Sequencing used immunoSEQ multiplex PCR; TCRdb keeps in-frame clones, though not all of them. Found here are 150,000 to 200,000 clones, more than 65% of them singletons; the top ten hold approximately 1.3%. There are 15 residues in the CDR3. The V end lost 4 bases, the J end lost 7 bases, and 17 bases lay between the germline ends. CDR1 is SGDLS, CDR2 YYNGEE, per germline. The source is a man aged 30-40 years in good health and CMV-seronegative. V is TRBV9 and J is TRBJ1-4; the D gene is possibly TRBD1 (5 bases). Sequenced material: PBMCs. The CDR3 loop reads CASSPRQRIGEKLFF. In DNA, the CDR3 is TGTGCCAGCAGCCCCAGACAGAGGATTGGTGAAAAACTGTTTTTT.